This TCR beta chain was obtained from a study of cytomegalovirus exposure and HLA in healthy donors. For the study at large: From 150 million to 200 million T cells, an earlier analysis saw approximately 110 million unique TCR beta sequences. Samples from HLA-typed donors yielded about 85 million unique TCRs in an early data release.

The CDR3 totals 15 residues. Trimming cost V 6 bases and J 0 bases; bases outside gene matches: 7. CDR1 and CDR2 from the germline V gene are SNHLY and FYNNEI. The PCR ran on 60 Vbeta and 13 Jbeta primers. Sequenced by immunoSEQ multiplex PCR; TCRdb stores in-frame clones only, minus some. The sample contains around 170,000 clones, 80% of which appear only once. With respect to this clone: Its antigen is unknown.

Broader study findings: In an earlier analysis, about 87% or about 30%: the productive usage of most TCR beta V segments.

Sequencing used PBMCs. The origin of this receptor is a girl under 18 in good health and CMV-seropositive. V is TRBV2 and J is TRBJ2-7, with 8 bases aligning to TRBD2. CDR3 residues: CASRSQRGSSYEQYF. The DNA for the CDR3 is TGTGCCAGCAGATCTCAGCGGGGGAGCTCCTACGAGCAGTACTTC. Full variable domain (rest looked up from reference TRBV2 and TRBJ2-7): EPEVTQTPSHQVTQMGQEVILRCVPISNHLYFYWYRQILGQKVEFLVSFYNNEISEKSEIFDDQFSVERPDGSNFTLKIRSTKLEDSAMYFCASRSQRGSSYEQYFGPGTRLTVT.